Here is one T cell receptor beta chain with its context. Its recognized antigen is unknown. No base quality values were provided; no much bigger clone lies one nucleotide off. Spanning cysteine to phenylalanine, the CDR3 consists of 14 amino acids. The entry retains the CDR3 DNA only, 42 bases that are in frame from base 1. Germline trimming: 5 bases from V, 3 bases from J; junction bases outside gene matches: 4. CDR1 and CDR2, per the germline V gene, are SGHTA and FQGTGA. The data belong to a study of blood T cell repertoires in COVID-19 (dated by TCRdb to 2018 to 2021). About the study as a whole: Samples from collaborators originated in the United States, Italy and Spain and spanned both the acute and convalescent phases of COVID-19. Sample metadata almost always included a de-identified subject ID, COVID-19 status, age in years and sex. The repertoires were made available in a free public database intended to serve as a resource for research on the immune response to SARS-CoV-2. Where available, HLA class I and class II types were obtained from metadata supplied by the sample provider rather than from assay-based typing. The samples were drawn from the first 160 participants of the ongoing ImmuneRACE study and from over a thousand subjects provided by 6 global collaborators. Subjects who had been exposed to COVID-19, were actively infected with it, or had recovered from it provided the deeply sampled blood TCRbeta repertoires that made up the dataset. The material from the prospective study consisted of cDNA or gDNA derived from T cells, B-cell-depleted T cells, or PBMCs.

TCRbeta CDR3 regions were amplified from genomic DNA using the immunoSEQ Assay, a bias-controlled multiplex PCR. The study's processing was this. Nucleated cell counts per sample were estimated from amplification of reference gene primers within the assay. Sequence reads were collapsed and filtered to measure the absolute abundance of every unique TCRbeta CDR3 rearrangement. For each sample, productive Simpson clonality was calculated as the square root of Simpson's diversity index across productive rearrangements. TCRdb's version of the immuneACCESS table is confined to in-frame rearrangements and falls short of the full clone set. An unresolved V gene accounts for under half of the shortfall where checked; the remainder is of unknown origin. V and J calls and clone size are given by that table; D and trimming were obtained from the DNA. This sample lists about 120,000 clones; approximately 83% were detected once. The ten largest clones represent about an eighth of the sample.

The collaborating institutions used their own protocols to collect whole blood in K2EDTA tubes. For TCRbeta analysis, collaborator samples were shipped as frozen whole blood, as isolated PBMCs, or as DNA extracted from either sample type. General findings and caveats noted by the study authors: How much clinical and demographic metadata was included differed by source and by participant, and the metadata was provided uncurated.

This TCR came from a man in his fifties or sixties with acute or convalescent COVID-19. The sequence links TRBV7-3 to TRBJ2-7; 10 nucleotides in the junction match TRBD2. The sequenced sample consisted of peripheral blood. The DNA reads TGTGCCAGCAGCGCCGCTAGCGGGAGCTACGAGCAGTACTTC. It translates as CASSAASGSYEQYF.